The 9 T cell receptor beta chains in this list originate from one sample, sequenced in a study of shared clonotypes between healthy human individuals. Sequencing used immunoSEQ multiplex PCR; TCRdb keeps in-frame clones, though not all of them. The sample holds 2,500,000 or so clones, 90% to 95% seen once. The sample consisted of naive CD4+ T cells from PBMCs. Described subset: CD45RA+ positively selected. The receptors originated from a man aged 18-30 years in good health. Some clones in this sample may be carry-over from other donors' samples.

V and J are TRBV10-3 and TRBJ2-7, with 9 bases lining up with TRBD2. Germline V gene sequence: CDR1 ENHRY, CDR2 SYGVKD. Germline trimming cut 6 bases from V and 6 bases from J; bases unmatched to any gene: 6. There are 13 residues in the CDR3. This CDR3 reads CAIRTSGLFEQYF. As DNA, the CDR3 is TGTGCCATCAGAACTAGCGGGTTATTCGAGCAGTACTTC.

The chain has TRBV6-5 and TRBJ2-7; 7 bases are a match to TRBD1. In germline, CDR1 is MNHEY, CDR2 SVGAGI. After removal of 2 bases from V and 5 bases from J, the junction contained 3 bases not matched to a gene. CDR3 size: 13 residues. The CDR3 spells CASSYRTGDEQYF. DNA for the CDR3: TGTGCCAGCAGTTACAGGACAGGAGACGAGCAGTACTTC.

V usage is TRBV19 and J usage is TRBJ2-5, with a weak D call TRBD2 (5 bases). V was shortened by 4 bases and J by 8 bases, with 11 bases between the two germline ends. The CDR3 loop spans 12 amino acids. Per germline, CDR1 LNHDA and CDR2 SQIVND (reference sequence). The CDR3 here is CASSRKGVTQYF. The CDR3 DNA reads TGTGCCAGTAGTAGGAAGGGAGTAACCCAGTACTTC.

The chain recombines TRBV4-3 with TRBJ1-2, with D possibly matching TRBD1 (6 bases). The CDR3 length is 15 residues. V dropped 2 bases and J dropped 3 bases, with 13 bases sitting between them. CDR1 and CDR2 (germline): LGHNA, YSLEER. As DNA, the CDR3 is TGCGCCAGCAGCCAAAACTACAGGGCGGACTATGGCTACACCTTC. Translation: CASSQNYRADYGYTF.

V and J are TRBV28 and TRBJ1-2, with 9 bases that match TRBD1. Unmatched junction bases numbered 10, after V lost 3 bases and J lost 2 bases. This CDR3 is 17 amino acids long. Germline V gene sequence: CDR1 MDHEN, CDR2 SYDVKM. CDR3 bases: TGTGCCAGCAGTTTCTTGACCGGGACAGGGAAAAACTATGGCTACACCTTC. Translation: CASSFLTGTGKNYGYTF.

V and J are TRBV5-5 and TRBJ2-7; perhaps TRBD1 as D (6 bases). CDR3 length: 15 residues. CDR1 is SGHKS, CDR2 YYEKEE, per germline (reference sequence). V was pared by 0 bases and J by 4 bases, with 14 bases between. CDR3 in DNA: TGTGCCAGCAGCTTGGTAGGGGGAGTTGCGTACGAGCAGTACTTC. As protein: CASSLVGGVAYEQYF.

The chain recombines TRBV19 with TRBJ1-5, with D hard to call. The CDR3 has 16 residues. V lost 4 bases to trimming and J lost 7 bases, with 20 bases between them. CDR1 and CDR2 (germline): LNHDA, SQIVND (reference sequence). The CDR3 region is CASSTPGLIPGQPQHF. The CDR3 bases are TGTGCCAGTAGTACTCCGGGCCTCATTCCTGGACAGCCCCAGCATTTT.

The rearrangement joins TRBV5-6 to TRBJ2-1, with D perhaps TRBD2 (5 bases). The germline V gene has CDR1 SGHDT and CDR2 YYEEEE. V was clipped by 4 bases and J by 4 bases, with 12 bases between them. The CDR3 totals 14 residues. The DNA of the CDR3 is TGTGCCAGCAGCCCTAGAGGGCCTTACAATGAGCAGTTCTTC. Its protein is CASSPRGPYNEQFF.

J is TRBJ2-6 and V is TRBV25-1; D unresolved. Between the trimmed V and J ends, which lost 6 bases and 3 bases, there was a span of 21 bases. Germline CDR1 reads MGHDK; CDR2 reads SYGVNS. This CDR3 is built from 18 residues. The CDR3 nucleotides are TGTGCCAGCAGGACGGACGCCACCACCTCGGATGGGGCCAACGTCCTGACTTTC. Translation: CASRTDATTSDGANVLTF.